This T cell receptor beta chain is drawn from a study of vaccination effects on CD4 cells after COVID-19. Study at large: The researchers cultured some 1.9 million PBMC per well with 8 to 10 IU/ml IL-2 and roughly 10 ug/ml peptides. The study's findings and limits: Nearly all vaccine-induced clones in healthy recipients recognized only SARS-CoV-2.

This clone was seen a single time. The antigen is not known. Researchers isolated CD4+ T cells once 9 to 11 days of culture had elapsed. Recipients of the vaccine had no prior SARS-CoV-2 infection and negative nucleocapsid antibodies. At days 3 and 7, half of the medium was exchanged for IL-2 medium. This CDR3 has 15 amino acids. V lost 7 bases to trimming and J lost 2 bases, with 15 bases between them. In germline, CDR1 is MDHEN, CDR2 SYDVKM. This table comes from immunoSEQ multiplex PCR, and its TCRdb copy is limited to in-frame clones, with some not included. This table has about 38,000 clones, more than 75% appearing once.

The TCR sequence derives from a human donor who received a COVID-19 vaccine. The chain uses TRBV28 and TRBJ1-5; TRBD1 is a possible D gene (5 bases). The material was CD4+ T cells from PBMCs cultured without peptide, obtained before COVID-19 vaccination. This chain's CDR3 is CASISQEAGNQPQHF. CDR3 coding DNA: TGTGCCAGCATCTCACAGGAGGCCGGCAATCAGCCCCAGCATTTT.